Following are 6 T cell receptor beta chains from one sample sequenced in a study of neoadjuvant anti-PD-1 for oral cavity cancer. The repertoire was sequenced with immunoSEQ multiplex PCR; TCRdb's copy has only in-frame clones and lacks some. Found here are just over 65,000 clones, about 85% of them singletons; the top ten hold around 3.2%. Documented time point: after neoadjuvant nivolumab, at surgical resection. The starting material was PBMCs, obtained after nivolumab (anti-PD-1) treatment. These TCRs come from a person between 40 and 85 years old with oral cavity squamous cell carcinoma.

This clone is a singleton in its sample. The J gene is TRBJ2-7, the V gene TRBV25-1; D remains ambiguous. The CDR3 has 12 amino acids. Between the trimmed V and J ends, which lost 0 bases and 3 bases, there was a span of 3 bases. Germline assignment: CDR1 MGHDK and CDR2 SYGVNS. DNA for the CDR3: TGTGCCAGCAGTGAATATGGCTACGAGCAGTACTTC. Residues: CASSEYGYEQYF.

The J gene is TRBJ1-1, the V gene TRBV7-9; D is ambiguous. CDR3 length: 14 residues. Trimming stripped 5 bases from V and 1 base from J, with 11 bases between. Germline V gives CDR1 SEHNR, CDR2 FQNEAQ (reference sequence). The CDR3 spells CASSTDTSNTEAFF. The CDR3 bases are TGTGCCAGCAGCACAGACACCTCGAACACTGAAGCTTTCTTT.

J is TRBJ2-7 and V is TRBV4-1; 7 bases align to TRBD1. The ends lost 4 bases at V and 3 bases at J; junction bases unmatched: 9. From germline, CDR1 is MGHRA and CDR2 YSYEKL. The CDR3 has 15 amino acids. The CDR3 is CASSPQGSEGYEQYF. Written as DNA, the CDR3 is TGCGCCAGCAGCCCACAGGGGAGTGAGGGCTACGAGCAGTACTTC.

The chain joins TRBV19 to TRBJ2-7; 8 bases are shared with TRBD1. In germline, CDR1 is LNHDA, CDR2 SQIVND (reference sequence). The J segment lost 3 bases and the V segment lost 4 bases, leaving 14 bases of the junction unmatched. The CDR3 runs 17 residues. CDR3 in amino acids: CASSRQVRGQAFYEQYF. The CDR3 DNA follows: TGTGCCAGTAGTAGACAGGTGAGGGGACAGGCCTTCTACGAGCAGTACTTC.

This clone is a singleton in its sample. The chain links TRBV5-1 to TRBJ2-7; D ambiguous. This CDR3 is 13 amino acids long. With 7 bases removed from V and 5 bases from J, the gap between germline ends came to 16 bases. Germline V CDR1 and CDR2: SGHRS, YFSETQ. As DNA, the CDR3 is TGCGCCAGCGCCCTCAGGTGGGCGAACGAGCAGTACTTC. This translates into CASALRWANEQYF.

The chain combines TRBV4-2 with TRBJ2-2; TRBD2 matches 7 bases. V shed 0 bases and J 3 bases; nucleotides not matched to a gene: 4. Germline CDR1 is LGHNA and CDR2 is YNFKEQ. The length of the CDR3 is 16 residues. DNA of the CDR3: TGTGCCAGCAGCCAAGATCCTAGCGGATACACCGGGGAGCTGTTTTTT. It specifies CASSQDPSGYTGELFF.